These T cell receptor beta chains were read from a single sample in a study of T cells in Graves' hyperthyroidism and ophthalmopathy. TCRdb re-analysed the multiplex PCR reads in MiXCR, keeping a single row per CDR3 protein. The sample lists under 400,000 distinct CDR3 sequences, nearly 15% seen once, with roughly 20% in the top ten. What was sequenced was blood. These receptors originate from a woman aged 55 to 70 with Graves' ophthalmopathy. Each CDR3 is given with its conserved first and last residue. A D gene is named only where the DNA matches it firmly. Expanded clones are given a class, and other clones once, few, many or no size at all.

d_gene: -
j_gene: TRBJ1-5
abundance: many
v_gene: TRBV7-8
CDR3aa: CASSLQGLNPQHF
CDR3nt: TGTGCCAGCAGCTTACAGGGCCTGAATCCCCAGCATTTT

d_gene: TRBD1
j_gene: TRBJ2-7
abundance: -
v_gene: TRBV29-1
CDR3aa: CSVTGQGGYEQYF
CDR3nt: TGCAGCGTGACCGGACAGGGGGGCTACGAGCAGTACTTC

d_gene: -
j_gene: TRBJ2-7
abundance: -
v_gene: TRBV29-1
CDR3aa: CSVEDPGGDYNEQYF
CDR3nt: TGCAGCGTTGAAGATCCCGGTGGAGACTACAACGAGCAGTACTTC

d_gene: -
j_gene: TRBJ1-3
abundance: -
v_gene: TRBV6-5
CDR3aa: CASSSDIRSGNTIYF
CDR3nt: TGTGCCAGCAGTTCCGACATCCGTTCTGGAAACACCATATATTTT

d_gene: TRBD2
j_gene: TRBJ2-2
abundance: few
v_gene: TRBV9
CDR3aa: CASSTLADLNTGELFF
CDR3nt: TGTGCCAGCAGCACTCTAGCGGATCTGAACACCGGGGAGCTGTTTTTT

d_gene: TRBD2
j_gene: TRBJ2-1
abundance: -
v_gene: TRBV5-1
CDR3aa: CASSLVGGRATNEQFF
CDR3nt: TGCGCCAGCAGCTTGGTGGGCGGGAGGGCCACGAATGAGCAGTTCTTC

d_gene: -
j_gene: TRBJ1-5
abundance: many
v_gene: TRBV12-3/TRBV12-4
CDR3aa: CASSGGRSNQPQHF
CDR3nt: TGTGCCAGCAGCGGGGGACGGAGCAATCAGCCCCAGCATTTT

d_gene: -
j_gene: TRBJ2-6
abundance: few
v_gene: TRBV3-1
CDR3aa: CASSQGDGANVLTF
CDR3nt: TGTGCCAGCAGCCAAGGAGATGGGGCCAACGTCCTGACTTTC

d_gene: -
j_gene: TRBJ2-1
abundance: many
v_gene: TRBV5-1
CDR3aa: CASSAQGNEQFF
CDR3nt: TGCGCCAGCAGCGCACAGGGTAATGAGCAGTTCTTC

d_gene: TRBD2
j_gene: TRBJ2-7
abundance: many
v_gene: TRBV5-5
CDR3aa: CASSFATGGPLDEQYF
CDR3nt: TGTGCCAGCAGCTTTGCGACGGGAGGGCCATTGGACGAGCAGTACTTC

d_gene: -
j_gene: TRBJ1-1
abundance: many
v_gene: TRBV2
CDR3aa: CASSEGQGRGAFF
CDR3nt: TGTGCCAGCAGTGAAGGGCAGGGGAGAGGAGCTTTCTTT

d_gene: -
j_gene: TRBJ2-3
abundance: few
v_gene: TRBV30
CDR3aa: CAWRWKGQNTDTQYF
CDR3nt: TGTGCCTGGAGGTGGAAGGGACAAAACACAGATACGCAGTATTTT

d_gene: TRBD1
j_gene: TRBJ2-6
abundance: -
v_gene: TRBV11-2
CDR3aa: CARRGQGVSGANVLTF
CDR3nt: TGTGCCCGGAGAGGGCAGGGGGTTTCTGGGGCCAACGTCCTGACTTTC

d_gene: TRBD1
j_gene: TRBJ2-2
abundance: many
v_gene: TRBV12-3/TRBV12-4
CDR3aa: CASSPGQENTGELFF
CDR3nt: TGTGCCAGCAGCCCGGGACAGGAGAACACCGGGGAGCTGTTTTTT

d_gene: -
j_gene: TRBJ2-1
abundance: many
v_gene: TRBV12-3/TRBV12-4
CDR3aa: CASSGQVLSGSGNEQFF
CDR3nt: TGTGCCAGCAGTGGACAGGTTTTAAGCGGGAGTGGTAATGAGCAGTTCTTC